This TCR beta chain was identified in a study of blood T cells in healthy people across ages. Notes on the study in general: Significant beta diversity loss was already apparent by age approximately 38, declining roughly linearly.

In the case of this clonotype: The antigen is unknown.

With a J-beta primer mix and a sample-barcoded 5' primer, a second PCR ran about 7 to 12 cycles. TCRdb fed the 5' RACE reads into MiXCR, producing one record per CDR3 protein. This table has some 710,000 distinct CDR3 sequences, over 20% appearing once. Healthy Caucasian individuals from Russia aged about 6 to 100 were enrolled as donors. The V gene's germline CDR1 is PRHDT and CDR2 FYEKMQ (reference sequence). CDR3 length: 12 residues. V lost 7 bases to trimming and J lost 7 bases, with 12 bases between them. The TCR originated in a man aged 65 to 79 in good health. J is TRBJ2-3 and V is TRBV13, with D hard to call. Sequenced sample: blood. The chain's CDR3 is CASTQPVNTQYF. CDR3 DNA sequence: TGTGCCAGCACCCAACCCGTAAATACGCAGTATTTT.